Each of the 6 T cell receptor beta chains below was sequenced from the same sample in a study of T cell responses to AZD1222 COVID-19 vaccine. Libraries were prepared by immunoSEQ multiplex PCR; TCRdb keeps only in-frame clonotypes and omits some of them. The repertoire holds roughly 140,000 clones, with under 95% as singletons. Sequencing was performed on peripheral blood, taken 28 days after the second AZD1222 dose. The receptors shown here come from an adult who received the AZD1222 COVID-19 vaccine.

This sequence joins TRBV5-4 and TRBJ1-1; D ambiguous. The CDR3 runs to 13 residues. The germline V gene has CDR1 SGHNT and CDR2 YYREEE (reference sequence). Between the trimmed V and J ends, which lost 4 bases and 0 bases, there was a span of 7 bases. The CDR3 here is CASSRAVNTEAFF. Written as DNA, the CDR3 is TGTGCCAGCAGCCGAGCAGTGAACACTGAAGCTTTCTTT.

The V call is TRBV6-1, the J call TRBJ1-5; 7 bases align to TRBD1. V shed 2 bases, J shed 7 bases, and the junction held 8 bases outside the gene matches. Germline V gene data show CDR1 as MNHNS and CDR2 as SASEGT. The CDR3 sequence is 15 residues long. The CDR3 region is CASSEPRQGYQPQHF. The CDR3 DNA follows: TGTGCCAGCAGTGAACCCCGACAGGGCTACCAGCCCCAGCATTTT.

CDR3 sequence: CASRTSGGRDTQYF. CDR3 DNA sequence: TGTGCCAGCAGGACTAGCGGGGGTAGAGATACGCAGTATTTT. This chain joins TRBV6-5 and TRBJ2-3; 12 bases map to TRBD2. Germline V CDR1 and CDR2: MNHEY, SVGAGI. The CDR3 length is 14 residues. V lost 6 bases to trimming and J lost 5 bases; unmatched junction nucleotides: 3.

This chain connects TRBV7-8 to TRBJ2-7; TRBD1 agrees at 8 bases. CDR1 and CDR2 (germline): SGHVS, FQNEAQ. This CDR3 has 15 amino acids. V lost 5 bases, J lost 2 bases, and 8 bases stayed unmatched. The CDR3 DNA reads TGTGCCAGCAGCCCAGGACAGGGACGAACCTACGAGCAGTACTTC. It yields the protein CASSPGQGRTYEQYF.

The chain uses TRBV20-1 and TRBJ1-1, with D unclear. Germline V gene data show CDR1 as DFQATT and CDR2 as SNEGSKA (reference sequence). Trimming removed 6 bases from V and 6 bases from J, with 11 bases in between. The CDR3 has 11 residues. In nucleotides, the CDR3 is TGCAGTGCGGGCGGCCGCTCTGAAGCTTTCTTT. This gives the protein CSAGGRSEAFF.

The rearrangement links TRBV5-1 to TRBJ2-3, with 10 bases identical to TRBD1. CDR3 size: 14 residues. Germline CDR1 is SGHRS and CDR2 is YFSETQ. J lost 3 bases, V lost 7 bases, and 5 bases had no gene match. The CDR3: CASAGQGGTDTQYF. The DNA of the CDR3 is TGCGCCAGCGCCGGACAGGGGGGGACAGATACGCAGTATTTT.